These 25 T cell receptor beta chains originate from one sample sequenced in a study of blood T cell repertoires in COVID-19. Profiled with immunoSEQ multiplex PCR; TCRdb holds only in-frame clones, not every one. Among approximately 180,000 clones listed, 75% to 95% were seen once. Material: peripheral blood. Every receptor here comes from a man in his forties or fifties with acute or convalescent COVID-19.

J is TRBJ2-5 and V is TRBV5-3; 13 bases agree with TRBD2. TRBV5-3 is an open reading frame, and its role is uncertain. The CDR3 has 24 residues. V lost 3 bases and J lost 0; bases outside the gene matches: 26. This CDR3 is CARSSPIRLAGGLPNVLDQETQYF. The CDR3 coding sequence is TGTGCCAGAAGCTCGCCTATTAGACTAGCGGGGGGCCTCCCAAATGTACTGGACCAAGAGACCCAGTACTTC.

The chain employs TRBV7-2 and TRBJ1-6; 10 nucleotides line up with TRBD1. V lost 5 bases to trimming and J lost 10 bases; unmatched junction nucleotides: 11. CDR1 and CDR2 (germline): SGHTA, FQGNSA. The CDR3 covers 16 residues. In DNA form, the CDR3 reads TGTGCCAGCAGCCTACACCGCGGGACAGGGGCCTCACCCCTCCACTTT. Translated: CASSLHRGTGASPLHF.

The CDR3 loop is CASSPQGGWVNTEAFF. As DNA, the CDR3 is TGTGCCAGCAGCCCGCAGGGGGGTTGGGTTAACACTGAAGCTTTCTTT. This sequence joins TRBV11-2 and TRBJ1-1; 7 nucleotides line up with TRBD1. There are 16 residues in the CDR3. Losses at the gene ends were 5 bases for V and 2 bases for J; bases not matched to a gene: 11. Germline CDR1 reads SGHAT; CDR2 reads FQNNGV.

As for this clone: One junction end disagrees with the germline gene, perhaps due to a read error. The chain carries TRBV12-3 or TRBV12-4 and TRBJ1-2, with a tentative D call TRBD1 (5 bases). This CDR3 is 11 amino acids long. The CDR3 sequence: CVSLGARGYTF. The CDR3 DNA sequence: TGTGTCAGCTTAGGGGCGCGGGGCTACACCTTC.

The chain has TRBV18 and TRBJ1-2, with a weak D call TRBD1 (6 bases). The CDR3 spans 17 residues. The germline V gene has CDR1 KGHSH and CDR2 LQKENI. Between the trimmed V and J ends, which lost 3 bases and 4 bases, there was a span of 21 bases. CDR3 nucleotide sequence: TGTGCCAGCTCACCCAACGCCCAGGGGTCATCCGGCTATGGCTACACCTTC. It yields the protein CASSPNAQGSSGYGYTF.

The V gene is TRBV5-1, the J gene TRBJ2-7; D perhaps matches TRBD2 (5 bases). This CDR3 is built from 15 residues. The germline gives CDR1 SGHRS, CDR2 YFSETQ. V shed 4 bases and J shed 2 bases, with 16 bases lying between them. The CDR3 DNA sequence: TGCGCCAGCAGCCCAGAAGGGCGGGTTACCTACGAGCAGTACTTC. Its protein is CASSPEGRVTYEQYF.

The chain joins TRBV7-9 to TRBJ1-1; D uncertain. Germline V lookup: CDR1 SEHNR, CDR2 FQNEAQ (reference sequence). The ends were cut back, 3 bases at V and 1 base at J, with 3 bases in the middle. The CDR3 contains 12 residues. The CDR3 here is CASSFGNTEAFF. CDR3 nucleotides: TGTGCCAGCAGCTTCGGGAACACTGAAGCTTTCTTT.

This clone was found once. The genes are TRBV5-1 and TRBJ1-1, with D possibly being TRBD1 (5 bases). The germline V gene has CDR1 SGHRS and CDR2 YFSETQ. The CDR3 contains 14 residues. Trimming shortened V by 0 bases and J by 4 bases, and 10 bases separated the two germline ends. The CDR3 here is CASSLATGSTEAFF. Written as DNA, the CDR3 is TGCGCCAGCAGCTTGGCCACAGGTAGCACTGAAGCTTTCTTT.

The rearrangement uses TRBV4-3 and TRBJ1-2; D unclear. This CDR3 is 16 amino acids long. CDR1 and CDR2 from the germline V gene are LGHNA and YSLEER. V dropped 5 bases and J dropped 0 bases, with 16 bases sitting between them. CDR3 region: CASSEALQDSNYGYTF. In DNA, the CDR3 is TGCGCCAGCAGCGAAGCTCTCCAGGATTCTAACTATGGCTACACCTTC.

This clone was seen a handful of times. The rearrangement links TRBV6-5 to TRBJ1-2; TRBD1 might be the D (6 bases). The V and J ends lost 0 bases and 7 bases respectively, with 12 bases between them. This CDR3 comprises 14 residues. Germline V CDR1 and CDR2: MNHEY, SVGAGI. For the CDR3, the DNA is TGTGCCAGCAGTTACTCCTACGACAGGCCTGGCTACACCTTC. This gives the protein CASSYSYDRPGYTF.

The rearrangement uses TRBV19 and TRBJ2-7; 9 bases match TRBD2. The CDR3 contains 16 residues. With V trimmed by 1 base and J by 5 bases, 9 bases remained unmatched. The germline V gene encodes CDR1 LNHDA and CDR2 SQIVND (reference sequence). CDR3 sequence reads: CASSIGFSGSLNEQYF. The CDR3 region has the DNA TGTGCCAGTAGTATAGGGTTTAGCGGGAGCCTCAACGAGCAGTACTTC.

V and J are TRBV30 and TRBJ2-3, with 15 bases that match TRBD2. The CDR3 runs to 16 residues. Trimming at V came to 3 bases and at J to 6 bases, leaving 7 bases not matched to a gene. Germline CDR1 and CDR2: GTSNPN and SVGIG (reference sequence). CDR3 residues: CAWSAGLAGGSDTQYF. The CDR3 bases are TGTGCCTGGAGCGCTGGACTAGCGGGAGGGTCGGATACGCAGTATTTT.

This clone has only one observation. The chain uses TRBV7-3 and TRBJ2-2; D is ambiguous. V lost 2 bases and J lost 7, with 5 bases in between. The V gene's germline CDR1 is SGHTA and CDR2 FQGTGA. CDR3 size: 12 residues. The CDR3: CASSLSNGELFF. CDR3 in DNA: TGTGCCAGCAGCTTATCAAACGGGGAGCTGTTTTTT.

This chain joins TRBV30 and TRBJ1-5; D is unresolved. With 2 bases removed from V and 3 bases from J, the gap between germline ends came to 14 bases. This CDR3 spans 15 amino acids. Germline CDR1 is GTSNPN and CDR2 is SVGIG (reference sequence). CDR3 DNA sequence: TGTGCCTGGAGTCGGGAGGCCTACTCCAATCAGCCCCAGCATTTT. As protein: CAWSREAYSNQPQHF.

CDR3 in DNA: TGTGCCACCAGCAGAGAGCCGGGGACGAACACCGGGGAGCTGTTTTTT. It translates to CATSREPGTNTGELFF. V is TRBV15 and J is TRBJ2-2; tentative D call: TRBD2 (5 bases). This CDR3 comprises 16 residues. Germline V gene lookup returns CDR1 LNHNV and CDR2 YYDKDF (reference sequence). Trimming shortened V by 0 bases and J by 0 bases, and 8 bases separated the two germline ends.

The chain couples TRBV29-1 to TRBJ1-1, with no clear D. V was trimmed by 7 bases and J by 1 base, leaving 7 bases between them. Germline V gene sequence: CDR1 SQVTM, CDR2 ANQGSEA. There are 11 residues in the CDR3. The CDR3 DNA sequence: TGCAGCGGTGTATGGAACACTGAAGCTTTCTTT. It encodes CSGVWNTEAFF.

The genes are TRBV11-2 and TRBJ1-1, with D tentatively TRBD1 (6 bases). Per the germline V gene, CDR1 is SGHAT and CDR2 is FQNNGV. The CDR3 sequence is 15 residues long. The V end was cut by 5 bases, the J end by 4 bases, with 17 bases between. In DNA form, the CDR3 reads TGTGCCAGCAGCGTACGACAGGCCTCGCGCACTGAAGCTTTCTTT. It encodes CASSVRQASRTEAFF.

The CDR3 DNA follows: TGCAGTGCTAGTGAGCGGCTAGCGGGCTGGGAGTATTTT. This translates into CSASERLAGWEYF. The chain uses TRBV20-1 and TRBJ2-3; TRBD2 matches at 8 bases. V shed 3 bases and J 13 bases; nucleotides not matched to a gene: 12. Per the germline V gene, CDR1 is DFQATT and CDR2 is SNEGSKA (reference sequence). The CDR3 covers 13 residues.

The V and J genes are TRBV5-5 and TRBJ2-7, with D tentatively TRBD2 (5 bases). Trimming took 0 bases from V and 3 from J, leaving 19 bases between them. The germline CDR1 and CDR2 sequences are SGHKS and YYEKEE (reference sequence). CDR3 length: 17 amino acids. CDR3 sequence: CASSLEASRFPVYEQYV. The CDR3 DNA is TGTGCCAGCAGCTTGGAAGCTAGCAGGTTCCCCGTCTACGAGCAGTACGTC.

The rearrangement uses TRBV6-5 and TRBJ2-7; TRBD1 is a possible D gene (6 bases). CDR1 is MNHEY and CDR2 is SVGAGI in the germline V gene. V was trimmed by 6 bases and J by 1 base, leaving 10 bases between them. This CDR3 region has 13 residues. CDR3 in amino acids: CASSVRGSYEQYV. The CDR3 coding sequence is TGTGCCAGCAGCGTAAGGGGGTCCTACGAGCAGTACGTC.

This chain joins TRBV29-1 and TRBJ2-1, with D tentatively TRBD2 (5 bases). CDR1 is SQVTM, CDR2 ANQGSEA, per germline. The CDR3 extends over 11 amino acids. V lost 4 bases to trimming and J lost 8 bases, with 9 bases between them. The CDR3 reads CSVVWEYEQFF. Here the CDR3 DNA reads TGCAGCGTTGTGTGGGAGTATGAGCAGTTCTTC.

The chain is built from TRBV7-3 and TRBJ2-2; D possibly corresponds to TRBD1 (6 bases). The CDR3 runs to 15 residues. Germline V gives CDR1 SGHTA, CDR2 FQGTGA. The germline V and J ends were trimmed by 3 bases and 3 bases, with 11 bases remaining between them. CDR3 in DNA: TGTGCCAGCAGCTTGATGGCAGGGGACACCGGGGAGCTGTTTTTT. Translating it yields CASSLMAGDTGELFF.

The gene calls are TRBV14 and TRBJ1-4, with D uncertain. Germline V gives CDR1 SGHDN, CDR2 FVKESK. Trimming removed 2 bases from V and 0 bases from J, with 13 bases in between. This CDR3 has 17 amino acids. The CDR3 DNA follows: TGTGCCAGCAGCCAAAGCGGACGGGGTGCAACTAATGAAAAACTGTTTTTT. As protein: CASSQSGRGATNEKLFF.

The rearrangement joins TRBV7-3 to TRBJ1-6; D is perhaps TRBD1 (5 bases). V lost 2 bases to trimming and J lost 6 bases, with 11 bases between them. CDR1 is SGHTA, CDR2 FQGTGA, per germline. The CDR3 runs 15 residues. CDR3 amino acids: CASSLLGEGNSPLHF. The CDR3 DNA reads TGTGCCAGCAGCTTATTAGGGGAGGGTAATTCACCCCTCCACTTT.

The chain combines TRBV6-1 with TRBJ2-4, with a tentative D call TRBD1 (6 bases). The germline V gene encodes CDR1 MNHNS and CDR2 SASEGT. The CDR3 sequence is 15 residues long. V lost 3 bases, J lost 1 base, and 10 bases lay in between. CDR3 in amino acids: CASSDPRGAKNIQYF. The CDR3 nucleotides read TGTGCCAGCAGTGACCCGAGGGGGGCCAAAAACATTCAGTACTTC.